This T cell receptor beta chain comes out of a study of cytomegalovirus exposure and HLA in healthy donors. The overall study: Findings of an earlier analysis included about 120 million unique TCR beta sequences from 190 million or so T cells. HLA-typed donors were the source of about 85 million unique TCRs, which an early data release held. Study-wide points: In a later analysis, a missense DCLRE1C variant was linked to TCR beta V- and J-gene trimming. Later analysis suggested most CMV-associated TCR beta chains were HLA-restricted.

As concerns this clone: What it recognizes is unknown.

V was clipped by 2 bases and J by 4 bases; unmatched bases: 9. Germline V gene sequence: CDR1 LGHNT, CDR2 FRNRAP. This CDR3 region has 16 residues. With 60 Vbeta and 13 Jbeta primers, the PCR was carried out. The assay was immunoSEQ multiplex PCR, and TCRdb's table has in-frame clones only and misses some. The table records about 160,000 clones, about 79% of them present only once. Sequenced: PBMCs. The source of this sequence is a woman in her forties or fifties in good health and CMV-seropositive. The rearrangement uses TRBV12-5 and TRBJ2-5; TRBD2 matches at 8 bases. Here the CDR3 DNA reads TGTGCTAGTGGTTTGCTAACCGGGACTAGGGGAGAGACCCAGTACTTC. Residues: CASGLLTGTRGETQYF.